The 26 T cell receptor beta chains listed next were all sequenced from one sample in a study of radiotherapy plus CTLA-4 blockade in lung cancer. Sequencing used immunoSEQ multiplex PCR; TCRdb keeps in-frame clones, though not all of them. The table shows about 77,000 clones, with just under 75% occurring only once. Specimen: peripheral blood, collected from a patient treated with radiotherapy plus ipilimumab. The origin of the receptors is a human donor with non-small cell lung cancer whose response to radiotherapy plus ipilimumab could not be evaluated.

The V gene is TRBV18, the J gene TRBJ2-2, with 8 bases identical to TRBD1. The V gene end was trimmed by 1 base and the J gene end by 3 bases; junction bases not matched to a gene: 4. The CDR3 is 16 amino acids. The germline V gene has CDR1 KGHSH and CDR2 LQKENI. The CDR3 reads CASSPRTGIHTGELFF. CDR3 coding DNA: TGTGCCAGCTCACCACGGACAGGGATACACACCGGGGAGCTGTTTTTT.

This chain joins TRBV2 and TRBJ2-5; D ambiguous. The DNA end is a closer match to TRBJ2-7, so the J assignment may be wrong. Germline V CDR1 and CDR2: SNHLY, FYNNEI. The CDR3 runs 12 residues. In nucleotides, the CDR3 is TGTGCCAGCAGTATCACCTACCACGAGCAGTACTTC. Amino acid sequence: CASSITYHEQYF.

The V call is TRBV9, the J call TRBJ1-4, with 10 positions matching TRBD1. The CDR3 consists of 18 residues. The germline CDR1 and CDR2 sequences are SGDLS and YYNGEE. Losses at the gene ends were 0 bases for V and 7 bases for J; bases not matched to a gene: 12. The CDR3 DNA follows: TGTGCCAGCAGCGTAGAAGGGACAGGGGTGGAGGGGGCTGAAAAACTGTTTTTT. Its translation: CASSVEGTGVEGAEKLFF.

The chain combines TRBV5-1 with TRBJ2-3, with 8 bases identical to TRBD2. There are 15 residues in the CDR3. With 4 bases clipped from V and 0 bases from J, the junction kept 4 bases outside the gene matches. From germline, CDR1 is SGHRS and CDR2 YFSETQ. Written as DNA, the CDR3 is TGCGCCAGCAGCGGACTAGCTTCTAGCACAGATACGCAGTATTTT. As protein: CASSGLASSTDTQYF.

This clone was counted between two and nine times. V usage is TRBV28 and J usage is TRBJ2-1; 11 nucleotides match TRBD2. Per germline, CDR1 MDHEN and CDR2 SYDVKM. V dropped 6 bases and J dropped 5; count of bases not matched to a gene: 3. There are 14 residues in the CDR3. The CDR3 DNA follows: TGTGCCAGCAGACTAGCGGGGGTCAACAATGAGCAGTTCTTC. Translating gives CASRLAGVNNEQFF.

This chain connects TRBV7-3 to TRBJ1-1; D is perhaps TRBD1 (5 bases). The CDR3 consists of 13 residues. Germline loops: CDR1 SGHTA, CDR2 FQGTGA. Trimming pared 5 bases from V and 4 bases from J, leaving 11 bases between. The DNA of the CDR3 is TGTGCCAGCAGCCAGGGCCTGGGCACTGAAGCTTTCTTT. Amino acid sequence: CASSQGLGTEAFF.

In its sample, this clone was seen a few times. The V gene is TRBV30, the J gene TRBJ2-2; 7 bases match TRBD1. V lost 5 bases and J lost 2; bases outside the gene matches: 5. Germline values: CDR1 GTSNPN, CDR2 SVGIG (reference sequence). This CDR3 is 14 amino acids long. CDR3 residues: CAWGGQANTGELFF. The CDR3, as DNA: TGTGCCTGGGGTGGACAGGCCAACACCGGGGAGCTGTTTTTT. The full variable domain, completed using reference TRBV30 and TRBJ2-2, is SQTIHQWPATLVQPVGSPLSLECTVEGTSNPNLYWYRQAAGRGLQLLFYSVGIGQISSEVPQNLSASRPQDRQFILSSKKLLLSDSGFYLCAWGGQANTGELFFGEGSRLTVL.

In its sample, this clone was seen a few times. The chain combines TRBV19 with TRBJ1-2; TRBD1 aligns across 9 bases. Germline V gene data show CDR1 as LNHDA and CDR2 as SQIVND (reference sequence). J was trimmed by 6 bases and V by 4 bases; bases with no gene match: 6. The CDR3 has 14 residues. The CDR3 spells CASSKTGQGDGYTF. CDR3 in DNA: TGTGCCAGTAGTAAGACGGGACAGGGAGATGGCTACACCTTC.

This sequence joins TRBV28 and TRBJ2-3; 10 nucleotides agree with TRBD2. The CDR3 sequence is 16 residues long. Germline assignment: CDR1 MDHEN and CDR2 SYDVKM. The ends lost 6 bases at V and 0 bases at J; junction bases unmatched: 6. CDR3 amino acids: CASSYQAGGSTDTQYF. In nucleotides, the CDR3 is TGTGCCAGCAGCTACCAAGCGGGGGGGAGCACAGATACGCAGTATTTT.

The rearrangement joins TRBV2 to TRBJ2-3; D perhaps matches TRBD2 (5 bases). Germline V gives CDR1 SNHLY, CDR2 FYNNEI. Trimming shortened V by 4 bases and J by 4 bases, and 12 bases separated the two germline ends. This CDR3 contains 14 residues. CDR3 nucleotides: TGTGCCAGCAGTGCTGATGGAGGCTCAGATACGCAGTATTTT. Protein sequence: CASSADGGSDTQYF.

The V and J genes are TRBV5-4 and TRBJ2-7, with a weak D call TRBD2 (5 bases). Per the germline V gene, CDR1 is SGHNT and CDR2 is YYREEE (reference sequence). Trimming left V 2 bases short and J 3 bases short, with 15 bases between. This CDR3 spans 15 amino acids. The CDR3 DNA reads TGTGCCAGCAGCTTACCTACTCTAGCAGACTACGAGCAGTACTTC. It yields the protein CASSLPTLADYEQYF.

The chain employs TRBV5-4 and TRBJ2-7; TRBD1 aligns across 8 bases. The CDR3 runs 13 residues. CDR1 is SGHNT, CDR2 YYREEE, per germline (reference sequence). V was pared by 6 bases and J by 2 bases, with 4 bases of the junction left unmatched. CDR3 coding DNA: TGTGCCAGCACCCCGGACAGGGCCTACGAGCAGTACTTC. Its protein product is CASTPDRAYEQYF.

The J gene is TRBJ2-7, the V gene TRBV4-1; 7 nucleotides agree with TRBD2. Trimming removed 6 bases from V and 0 bases from J; junction bases left unmatched: 8. This CDR3 has 15 amino acids. The germline gives CDR1 MGHRA, CDR2 YSYEKL. The CDR3 region has the DNA TGCGCCAGCAGTTTCCGGGACTACAACTCCTACGAGCAGTACTTC. Its protein is CASSFRDYNSYEQYF.

The V and J genes are TRBV5-6 and TRBJ2-1; 11 nucleotides agree with TRBD2. V was clipped by 5 bases and J by 9 bases; unmatched bases: 10. The CDR3 runs 15 residues. Germline V gene data show CDR1 as SGHDT and CDR2 as YYEEEE. CDR3 amino acids: CASSFPSSGGPEQFF. DNA of the CDR3: TGTGCCAGCAGTTTCCCCTCTAGCGGGGGGCCTGAGCAGTTCTTC.

In its sample, this clone was seen a few times. V and J are TRBV6-1 and TRBJ2-2; 7 bases agree with TRBD1. The CDR3 spans 15 residues. The germline gives CDR1 MNHNS, CDR2 SASEGT. V was clipped by 8 bases and J by 4 bases; unmatched bases: 10. The CDR3 loop is CASWARQGPTGELFF. The CDR3 bases are TGTGCCAGCTGGGCACGACAGGGTCCCACCGGGGAGCTGTTTTTT.

The chain has TRBV4-1 and TRBJ1-1; TRBD1 might be the D (5 bases). The CDR3 totals 13 residues. Germline V gene data show CDR1 as MGHRA and CDR2 as YSYEKL. V shed 0 bases and J shed 7 bases, with 9 bases lying between them. CDR3 sequence: CASSQDRGSEAFF. The CDR3 bases are TGCGCCAGCAGCCAAGATCGGGGGAGTGAAGCTTTCTTT.

The chain joins TRBV7-3 to TRBJ1-1; D might be TRBD1 (6 bases). The CDR3 sequence is 15 residues long. V gave up 1 base and J gave up 3 bases, with 12 bases separating them. CDR1 is SGHTA and CDR2 is FQGTGA in the germline V gene. This chain's CDR3 is CASSLRGGADTEAFF. Here the CDR3 DNA reads TGTGCCAGCAGCTTAAGGGGGGGGGCAGACACTGAAGCTTTCTTT.

The chain is built from TRBV4-2 and TRBJ2-3; D unclear. Per the germline V gene, CDR1 is LGHNA and CDR2 is YNFKEQ. Trimming took off 2 bases at V and 5 bases at J, with 11 bases between the two ends. The CDR3 runs to 14 residues. CDR3 in DNA: TGTGCCAGCAGCCAACAGGTCTTCGAAGATACGCAGTATTTT. Amino acid sequence: CASSQQVFEDTQYF.

The chain carries TRBV7-3 and TRBJ1-3, with 7 bases aligning to TRBD1. The V gene end was trimmed by 5 bases and the J gene end by 0 bases; junction bases not matched to a gene: 7. The CDR3 spans 16 residues. Germline V gene data show CDR1 as SGHTA and CDR2 as FQGTGA. CDR3 DNA sequence: TGTGCCAGCAGCGAAGGCAGGGGGTCCTCTGGAAACACCATATATTTT. This translates into CASSEGRGSSGNTIYF.

The rearrangement joins TRBV6-6 to TRBJ2-7; 7 nucleotides align to TRBD2. Germline V gives CDR1 MNHNY, CDR2 SVGAGI (reference sequence). Trimming cost V 2 bases and J 1 base; bases outside gene matches: 8. The CDR3 spans 16 residues. The CDR3 here is CASSYMGGVRSYEQYF. In DNA, the CDR3 is TGTGCCAGCAGTTACATGGGGGGGGTCAGATCCTACGAGCAGTACTTC.

The V gene is TRBV9, the J gene TRBJ1-1; D ambiguous. CDR3 length: 15 residues. V lost 4 bases and J 5 bases, leaving 18 bases between the germline ends. Germline V gene lookup returns CDR1 SGDLS and CDR2 YYNGEE. CDR3: CASSTGLNGRTEAFF. In nucleotides, the CDR3 is TGTGCCAGCAGCACCGGACTAAACGGGAGGACTGAAGCTTTCTTT.

The table lists this clone with a count of one. The V and J genes are TRBV4-1 and TRBJ2-5; no definite D call. Germline CDR1 reads MGHRA; CDR2 reads YSYEKL. The CDR3 covers 12 residues. V was cut by 3 bases and J by 7 bases, with 9 bases left in between. The DNA of the CDR3 is TGCGCCAGCAGCCAGGAGACGAGGACCCAGTACTTC. Translation gives CASSQETRTQYF.

A word on this clone: This CDR3 is also generated by other DNA sequences in the sample. The rearrangement joins TRBV5-1 to TRBJ2-1, with 8 bases lining up with TRBD2. CDR3 length equals 15 residues. The germline CDR1 and CDR2 sequences are SGHRS and YFSETQ. J was trimmed by 6 bases and V by 4 bases; bases with no gene match: 9. CDR3 region: CASSPGLAGPNEQFF. As DNA, the CDR3 is TGCGCCAGCAGCCCCGGTTTAGCGGGACCCAATGAGCAGTTCTTC.

The V gene is TRBV18, the J gene TRBJ2-7, with 11 bases lining up with TRBD2. V gave up 1 base and J gave up 1 base; unmatched junction bases: 3. This CDR3 region has 16 residues. The V gene's germline CDR1 is KGHSH and CDR2 LQKENI. The CDR3 reads CASSPRLAGHSYEQYF. The DNA of the CDR3 is TGTGCCAGCTCACCACGACTAGCGGGGCATTCCTACGAGCAGTACTTC.

The chain links TRBV19 to TRBJ2-1; 11 nucleotides align to TRBD1. The CDR3 length is 15 residues. Germline lookup yields CDR1 LNHDA and CDR2 SQIVND (reference sequence). J gave up 4 bases and V 5 bases, and 4 bases lay outside the gene matches. This CDR3 is CASSPGTGGYNEQFF. The CDR3 nucleotides read TGTGCCAGTAGTCCCGGGACAGGGGGATACAATGAGCAGTTCTTC.

This rearrangement joins TRBV4-1 to TRBJ2-3; 10 bases agree with TRBD1. Trimming removed 0 bases from V and 3 bases from J; junction bases left unmatched: 9. The CDR3 is made up of 18 amino acids. From germline, CDR1 is MGHRA and CDR2 YSYEKL. The CDR3 DNA is TGCGCCAGCAGCCAAGATAAGGAAGGGGGACAGGGGACAGATACGCAGTATTTT. Translating gives CASSQDKEGGQGTDTQYF.